The 8 T cell receptor beta chains given below trace back to one sample, sequenced in a study of shared clonotypes between healthy human individuals. This table comes from immunoSEQ multiplex PCR, and its TCRdb copy is limited to in-frame clones, with some not included. The sample holds roughly 1,500,000 clones; around 98% are singletons and the top ten take 0.45%. The sample was naive CD4+ T cells sorted from blood. Described subset: CD45RA+ positively selected. These receptors all come from a man aged 30 to 39 in good health.

Of note for this clone: The same CDR3 is also encoded by other DNA sequences in this sample. The V and J genes are TRBV7-2 and TRBJ1-1; unclear D gene. Germline lookup yields CDR1 SGHTA and CDR2 FQGNSA. The CDR3 totals 13 residues. Trimming shortened V by 5 bases and J by 1 base, and 8 bases separated the two germline ends. The CDR3 coding sequence is TGTGCCAGCAGCCTAGTCGGGAACACTGAAGCTTTCTTT. Amino acid sequence: CASSLVGNTEAFF.

The gene calls are TRBV4-2 and TRBJ2-2; D unclear. V was pared by 0 bases and J by 5 bases, with 10 bases between. The germline gives CDR1 LGHNA, CDR2 YNFKEQ. This CDR3 has 15 amino acids. The CDR3 DNA follows: TGTGCCAGCAGCCAAGATCCGAGGAGAACCGGGGAGCTGTTTTTT. Residues: CASSQDPRRTGELFF.

The chain employs TRBV27 and TRBJ2-3, with TRBD2 identical over 12 bases. CDR1 and CDR2 from the germline V gene are MNHEY and SMNVEV (reference sequence). V gave up 5 bases and J gave up 4 bases; unmatched junction bases: 13. This CDR3 region has 18 residues. CDR3 amino acids: CASSLVRLAGVLADTQYF. Written as DNA, the CDR3 is TGTGCCAGCAGTCTCGTTCGACTAGCGGGAGTACTCGCAGATACGCAGTATTTT.

The rearrangement uses TRBV28 and TRBJ2-7; unclear D gene. V gave up 2 bases and J gave up 0 bases, with 20 bases separating them. The CDR3 is 18 amino acids. In germline, CDR1 is MDHEN, CDR2 SYDVKM. DNA of the CDR3: TGTGCCAGCAGTTTAGATCCCCAAAGTAGGCCTAGCTCCTACGAGCAGTACTTC. It yields the protein CASSLDPQSRPSSYEQYF. The full variable domain, with the rest looked up from reference TRBV28 and TRBJ2-7, is DVKVTQSSRYLVKRTGEKVFLECVQDMDHENMFWYRQDPGLGLRLIYFSYDVKMKEKGDIPEGYSVSREKKERFSLILESASTNQTSMYLCASSLDPQSRPSSYEQYFGPGTRLTVT.

The chain carries TRBV9 and TRBJ2-2; the D is unclear. The V end was cut by 0 bases, the J end by 6 bases, with 9 bases between. The CDR3 contains 14 residues. Germline CDR1 SGDLS, CDR2 YYNGEE. The CDR3 DNA follows: TGTGCCAGCAGCGTAGCTTCGCTGGCCGGGGAGCTGTTTTTT. This codes for CASSVASLAGELFF. Full variable domain (outside the CDR3, taken from reference TRBV9 and TRBJ2-2): DSGVTQTPKHLITATGQRVTLRCSPRSGDLSVYWYQQSLDQGLQFLIQYYNGEERAKGNILERFSAQQFPDLHSELNLSSLELGDSALYFCASSVASLAGELFFGEGSRLTVL.

The chain combines TRBV7-9 with TRBJ1-2; 8 bases fit TRBD1. The CDR3 runs 15 residues. Looked up from germline, CDR1 is SEHNR and CDR2 is FQNEAQ (reference sequence). The ends lost 4 bases at V and 4 bases at J; junction bases unmatched: 8. Here the CDR3 DNA reads TGTGCCAGCAGCTCCTCAGGGGGCGCGGGCTATGGCTACACCTTC. It is translated as CASSSSGGAGYGYTF.

V usage is TRBV6-1 and J usage is TRBJ2-3; D perhaps matches TRBD2 (5 bases). Between the trimmed V and J ends, which lost 7 bases and 2 bases, there was a span of 13 bases. CDR1 is MNHNS and CDR2 is SASEGT in the germline V gene. The CDR3 is 14 amino acids. CDR3 in amino acids: CASKGGLNTDTQYF. The CDR3 nucleotides are TGTGCCAGCAAAGGCGGGCTTAACACAGATACGCAGTATTTT.

The V gene is TRBV7-2, the J gene TRBJ2-7; unclear D gene. The CDR3 runs to 14 residues. Trimming took off 5 bases at V and 2 bases at J, with 13 bases between the two ends. The germline V gene encodes CDR1 SGHTA and CDR2 FQGNSA. The CDR3 bases are TGTGCCAGCAGCCCCCCACGGCCGCCCTACGAGCAGTACTTC. Translating it yields CASSPPRPPYEQYF.